A single sample is the source of the 20 T cell receptor beta chains below, sequenced in a study of molecular identifiers for immune sequencing clone quantification. MiXCR, run by TCRdb on the PCR reads, gives a single entry per CDR3 protein. The sample shows over 550,000 distinct CDR3 sequences, about 25% of them seen only once. Sequencing was performed on naive CD8+ T cells from blood, with Jurkat cell RNA spiked in. As for subset: FACS-sorted CD8+CD4-CCR7+CD45RA+ naive T cells. All receptors derive from a human donor in good health. Some libraries in this study had Jurkat cell RNA spiked in.

At least ten counts were recorded for this clonotype. The rearrangement joins TRBV5-6 to TRBJ1-6; 7 bases are a match to TRBD1. Germline CDR1 reads SGHDT; CDR2 reads YYEEEE. J gave up 6 bases and V 3 bases, and 3 bases lay outside the gene matches. The CDR3 spans 14 residues. CDR3 DNA: TGTGCCAGCAGCTGGACAGGTGGTAATTCACCCCTCCACTTT. Protein sequence: CASSWTGGNSPLHF.

The V call is TRBV7-8, the J call TRBJ2-7; tentative D call: TRBD2 (6 bases). Germline CDR1 SGHVS, CDR2 FQNEAQ. The CDR3 contains 13 residues. V was pared by 5 bases and J by 7 bases, with 15 bases between. The CDR3 sequence: CASSPVYAGEQYF. CDR3 DNA sequence: TGTGCCAGCAGCCCGGTCTACGCGGGGGAGCAGTACTTC. The entire variable domain, with the rest obtained from reference TRBV7-8 and TRBJ2-7, is as follows: GAGVSQSPRYKVAKRGQDVALRCDPISGHVSLFWYQQALGQGPEFLTYFQNEAQLDKSGLPSDRFFAERPEGSVSTLKIQRTQQEDSAVYLCASSPVYAGEQYFGPGTRLTVT.

CDR3 bases: TGTGCCAGCAGCTTATCGGGCCTGGGAGAGACCCAGTACTTC. Translated, it gives CASSLSGLGETQYF. The V call is TRBV11-2, the J call TRBJ2-5; no clear D gene. This CDR3 comprises 14 residues. Germline-derived CDR1 and CDR2 are SGHAT and FQNNGV. Trimming removed 2 bases from V and 4 bases from J, with 11 bases in between. Combining the CDR3 with reference TRBV11-2 and TRBJ2-5 gives the whole variable domain EAGVAQSPRYKIIEKRQSVAFWCNPISGHATLYWYQQILGQGPKLLIQFQNNGVVDDSQLPKDRFSAERLKGVDSTLKIQPAKLEDSAVYLCASSLSGLGETQYFGPGTRLLVL.

Ten or more counts support this clonotype. This rearrangement joins TRBV3-1 to TRBJ2-5; TRBD1 matches 7 bases. Trimming at V came to 3 bases and at J to 0 bases, leaving 4 bases not matched to a gene. This CDR3 region has 15 residues. Germline lookup yields CDR1 LGHDT and CDR2 YNNKEL (reference sequence). The CDR3 DNA reads as TGTGCCAGCAGCCATTCGGACAGGTACCAAGAGACCCAGTACTTC. This gives the protein CASSHSDRYQETQYF.

This clonotype was seen only a few times. The chain joins TRBV13 to TRBJ2-3; D perhaps matches TRBD2 (5 bases). V was pared by 7 bases and J by 2 bases, with 13 bases between. The CDR3 loop spans 14 amino acids. Germline V gene lookup returns CDR1 PRHDT and CDR2 FYEKMQ (reference sequence). DNA for the CDR3: TGTGCCAGCAACCACCGGGGATACACAGATACGCAGTATTTT. Its protein is CASNHRGYTDTQYF.

There are many counts of this clonotype. The chain links TRBV5-5 to TRBJ1-1; D unresolved. V gave up 0 bases and J gave up 1 base, with 10 bases separating them. The CDR3 covers 15 residues. Germline V gives CDR1 SGHKS, CDR2 YYEKEE (reference sequence). CDR3 amino acids: CASSLGPAGNTEAFF. The CDR3 region has the DNA TGTGCCAGCAGCTTGGGACCGGCGGGGAACACTGAAGCTTTCTTT.

The chain joins TRBV19 to TRBJ2-7; possible D gene TRBD2, 5 bases. Germline V gene data show CDR1 as LNHDA and CDR2 as SQIVND (reference sequence). V was pared by 5 bases and J by 3 bases, with 17 bases between. The length of the CDR3 is 15 residues. The chain's CDR3 is CASSVATGIDYEQYF. The CDR3, as DNA: TGTGCCAGTAGTGTAGCAACGGGAATTGACTACGAGCAGTACTTC. Variable domain in full (rest from reference TRBV19 and TRBJ2-7): DGGITQSPKYLFRKEGQNVTLSCEQNLNHDAMYWYRQDPGQGLRLIYYSQIVNDFQKGDIAEGYSVSREKKESFPLTVTSAQKNPTAFYLCASSVATGIDYEQYFGPGTRLTVT.

This clonotype was seen repeatedly, ten times or more. CDR3 sequence reads: CASSVGPSGAYEQYF. CDR3 DNA: TGTGCCAGCAGCGTGGGACCTAGCGGGGCCTACGAGCAGTACTTC. The chain recombines TRBV9 with TRBJ2-7, with TRBD2 matching 9 bases. With 2 bases clipped from V and 2 bases from J, the junction kept 5 bases outside the gene matches. Germline CDR1 and CDR2: SGDLS and YYNGEE. This CDR3 is built from 15 residues.

The rearrangement links TRBV6-1 to TRBJ1-5, with TRBD1 as a possible D gene (5 bases). CDR1 MNHNS and CDR2 SASEGT come from the germline V gene. Trimming removed 10 bases from V and 2 bases from J, with 15 bases in between. The CDR3 length is 14 residues. The CDR3 nucleotides are TGTGCCACCCAAGAAGGGGTCGGCAATCAGCCCCAGCATTTT. Protein: CATQEGVGNQPQHF.

In its sample, this clonotype was seen many times. The chain is built from TRBV14 and TRBJ2-3, with D possibly matching TRBD1 (6 bases). Trimming left V 1 base short and J 1 base short, with 15 bases between. The CDR3 covers 17 residues. Germline values: CDR1 SGHDN, CDR2 FVKESK. The CDR3 region has the DNA TGTGCCAGCAGCCAAGGGAACAGGGCGACCCGCACAGATACGCAGTATTTT. Translation gives CASSQGNRATRTDTQYF.

This chain links TRBV27 with TRBJ2-2; 10 bases are shared with TRBD2. CDR1 and CDR2 (germline): MNHEY, SMNVEV (reference sequence). V was clipped by 3 bases and J by 6 bases; unmatched bases: 10. The CDR3 is 17 residues long. The CDR3 DNA is TGTGCCAGCAGTTTTCTAGCGGGAGATTGGTTATCCGGGGAGCTGTTTTTT. Amino acids: CASSFLAGDWLSGELFF.

At least ten counts were recorded for this clonotype. The J gene is TRBJ2-3, the V gene TRBV6-6; tentatively, D is TRBD1 (6 bases). CDR1 and CDR2 from the germline V gene are MNHNY and SVGAGI (reference sequence). The CDR3 consists of 15 residues. Trimming cost V 2 bases and J 2 bases, with 11 bases left between them. CDR3 sequence reads: CASSYPTGYTDTQYF. As DNA, the CDR3 is TGTGCCAGCAGTTACCCGACAGGCTACACAGATACGCAGTATTTT.

The genes are TRBV9 and TRBJ2-5; 7 bases are a match to TRBD2. This CDR3 contains 16 residues. V lost 2 bases and J lost 2; bases outside the gene matches: 9. Germline V gives CDR1 SGDLS, CDR2 YYNGEE. The DNA for the CDR3 is TGTGCCAGCAGCGTCGGGGAGGGGACGGGACAAGAGACCCAGTACTTC. Its translation is CASSVGEGTGQETQYF. Using reference TRBV9 and TRBJ2-5 for the parts outside the CDR3, the full variable domain is DSGVTQTPKHLITATGQRVTLRCSPRSGDLSVYWYQQSLDQGLQFLIQYYNGEERAKGNILERFSAQQFPDLHSELNLSSLELGDSALYFCASSVGEGTGQETQYFGPGTRLLVL.

This clonotype was observed at least ten times. The V and J genes are TRBV5-1 and TRBJ2-5, with 9 bases identical to TRBD1. Germline values: CDR1 SGHRS, CDR2 YFSETQ. J was trimmed by 5 bases and V by 1 base; bases with no gene match: 3. The length of the CDR3 is 14 residues. This CDR3 is CASSLSGTGETQYF. In DNA, the CDR3 is TGCGCCAGCAGCTTGTCAGGGACAGGGGAGACCCAGTACTTC.

The chain has TRBV12-3 or TRBV12-4 and TRBJ2-3; TRBD2 might be the D (5 bases). The CDR3 runs 14 residues. Trimming shortened V by 4 bases and J by 3 bases, and 11 bases separated the two germline ends. The CDR3: CASSYGEGTDTQYF. The CDR3 DNA reads TGTGCCAGCAGTTATGGAGAGGGAACAGATACGCAGTATTTT.

With regard to this clonotype: Given a much more abundant clone one base away, this may be a read error. J is TRBJ1-1 and V is TRBV30; the match to TRBD1 covers 7 bases. The trim removed 2 bases at V and 7 bases at J, leaving 7 bases unmatched. This CDR3 has 13 amino acids. The germline V gene encodes CDR1 GTSNPN and CDR2 SVGIG (reference sequence). The CDR3 protein is CAWSRDRELEAFF. CDR3 coding DNA: TGTGCCTGGAGTCGAGACAGGGAACTTGAAGCTTTCTTT.

This clonotype was detected a few times. The V gene is TRBV21-1, the J gene TRBJ2-5; the tabulated D call, TRBD2, remains unverified against the DNA. TRBV21-1 is deemed a pseudogene. The CDR3 covers 21 residues. CDR3 coding DNA: TGTGCCAGCAGCAAAGTGGCAAGGTTTGATGTCCTTAAGTGGGGAGGAGAGACCCAGTACTTC. Translated: CASSKVARFDVLKWGGETQYF.

About this clonotype: The CDR3 does not end in the conserved phenylalanine or tryptophan, so this is likely a read error. The chain has TRBV5-1 and TRBJ1-1; D may be TRBD1 (5 bases). V gave up 0 bases and J gave up 8 bases, with 8 bases separating them. Per germline, CDR1 SGHRS and CDR2 YFSETQ. The CDR3 is 12 amino acids. The CDR3 protein is CASSLGGEEAFC. The CDR3 nucleotides read TGCGCCAGCAGCTTGGGGGGGGAAGAAGCTTTCTGT.

The chain links TRBV19 to TRBJ2-1; D remains unclear. The CDR3 length is 15 residues. The germline gives CDR1 LNHDA, CDR2 SQIVND (reference sequence). Between the trimmed V and J ends, which lost 1 base and 9 bases, there was a span of 16 bases. The CDR3 DNA reads as TGTGCCAGTAGTATAGCTGCATCCCCATCCGCTGAGCAGTTCTTC. Translating it yields CASSIAASPSAEQFF.

In the case of this clonotype: Its ends do not fully match the called genes, so a read error is possible. V gene TRBV20-1 combines with J gene TRBJ2-1; D perhaps matches TRBD2 (5 bases). The CDR3 runs 11 residues. Germline values: CDR1 DFQATT, CDR2 SNEGSKA (reference sequence). The DNA of the CDR3 is TGCAGTGCTCATCTAGCCAATGCGCAGTTCTTC. This encodes CSAHLANAQFF.